Described below is a single TCR beta chain sequence and its context. The data are from a study of blood T cell repertoires in COVID-19. Study background: Spain, Italy and the United States supplied samples that represented acute and convalescent COVID-19. T cells, B-cell-depleted T cells, or PBMCs provided the cDNA or gDNA that served as material.

Methods used by the authors: Counts of nucleated cells, estimated from reference gene primer amplification, were obtained. Profiled with immunoSEQ multiplex PCR; TCRdb holds only in-frame clones, not every one. The V and J calls and the clone size are those of that table, but D and trimming were determined from the DNA. The table has fewer than 250,000 clones, more than 70% seen once. V was trimmed by 0 bases and J by 12 bases, leaving 18 bases between them. From germline, CDR1 is SGHDN and CDR2 FVKESK. The CDR3 has 15 residues. The sequenced sample consisted of peripheral blood. This TCR was recovered from a woman aged 45 to 65 with acute or convalescent COVID-19. This chain uses TRBV14 with TRBJ2-1; the D gene is possibly TRBD2 (6 bases). The CDR3 DNA reads as TGTGCCAGCAGCCAAGACCTCGCGGGGCGAGCAAGGCAGTTCTTC. As protein: CASSQDLAGRARQFF.